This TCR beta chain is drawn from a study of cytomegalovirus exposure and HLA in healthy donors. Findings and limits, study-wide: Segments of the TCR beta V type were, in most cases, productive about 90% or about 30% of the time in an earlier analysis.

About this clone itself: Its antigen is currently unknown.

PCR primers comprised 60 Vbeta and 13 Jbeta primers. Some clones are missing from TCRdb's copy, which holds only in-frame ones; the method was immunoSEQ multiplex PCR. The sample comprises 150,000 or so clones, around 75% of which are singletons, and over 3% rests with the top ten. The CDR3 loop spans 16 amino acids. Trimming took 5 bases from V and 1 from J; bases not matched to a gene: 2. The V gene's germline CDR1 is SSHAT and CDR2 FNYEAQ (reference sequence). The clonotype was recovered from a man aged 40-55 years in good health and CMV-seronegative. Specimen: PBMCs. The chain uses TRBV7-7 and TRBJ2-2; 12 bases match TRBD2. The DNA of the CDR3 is TGTGCCAGCAGCGGGACTAGCGGGCAGAACACCGGGGAGCTGTTTTTT. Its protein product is CASSGTSGQNTGELFF.